These 6 T cell receptor beta chains came from one sample sequenced in a study of OX40 agonist ivuxolimab in advanced cancers. The table came from immunoSEQ multiplex PCR; TCRdb's copy has only in-frame clones and leaves some out. The sample carries around 95,000 clones, about 89% recorded once. The material was CD4+ or CD8+ T cells sorted from blood, obtained in a trial of the OX40 agonist ivuxolimab. The receptors were sampled from an adult with an advanced solid tumor such as melanoma, head and neck, liver or kidney cancer.

The chain combines TRBV19 with TRBJ2-1, with a weak D call TRBD1 (6 bases). CDR1 and CDR2 from the germline V gene are LNHDA and SQIVND (reference sequence). The CDR3 has 20 residues. V gave up 7 bases and J gave up 0 bases, with 28 bases separating them. The CDR3 sequence is CASTQRGPGTSTSSYNEQFF. For the CDR3, the DNA is TGTGCCAGTACCCAAAGGGGTCCCGGGACAAGTACTAGCTCCTACAATGAGCAGTTCTTC.

The chain is built from TRBV29-1 and TRBJ1-5; no clear D gene. Deletions cut 4 bases from V and 6 bases from J, with 10 bases between. The CDR3 is made up of 12 amino acids. From germline, CDR1 is SQVTM and CDR2 ANQGSEA. CDR3 sequence: CSVGGLGQPQHF. The DNA of the CDR3 is TGCAGCGTTGGAGGTTTGGGTCAGCCCCAGCATTTT.

There are a few counts of this clone. The rearrangement uses TRBV6-4 and TRBJ1-2, with a possible D match to TRBD1 (5 bases). There are 15 residues in the CDR3. From germline, CDR1 is MRHNA and CDR2 SNTAGT. V lost 2 bases, J lost 5 bases, and 15 bases lay in between. Written as DNA, the CDR3 is TGTGCCAGCAGTGACCTCGGGACGGGGGGATATGGCTACACCTTC. Protein: CASSDLGTGGYGYTF.

This clone was detected a few times. The chain links TRBV30 to TRBJ2-1, with a tentative D call TRBD2 (5 bases). The CDR3 spans 12 residues. The V gene's germline CDR1 is GTSNPN and CDR2 SVGIG (reference sequence). Trimming stripped 2 bases from V and 7 bases from J, with 9 bases between. The CDR3 sequence: CAWSKDSNEQFF. The CDR3 nucleotides read TGTGCCTGGAGTAAGGACTCAAATGAGCAGTTCTTC.

The J gene is TRBJ1-6, the V gene TRBV19, with no clear D. Germline V gives CDR1 LNHDA, CDR2 SQIVND (reference sequence). Between the trimmed V and J ends, which lost 8 bases and 5 bases, there was a span of 13 bases. The CDR3 runs 14 residues. The CDR3 region has the DNA TGTGCCAGTTCTGGGTCTCTAAATAATTCACCCCTCCACTTT. Encoded protein: CASSGSLNNSPLHF. Full variable domain (remainder filled in from reference TRBV19 and TRBJ1-6): DGGITQSPKYLFRKEGQNVTLSCEQNLNHDAMYWYRQDPGQGLRLIYYSQIVNDFQKGDIAEGYSVSREKKESFPLTVTSAQKNPTAFYLCASSGSLNNSPLHFGNGTRLTVT.

The chain employs TRBV11-2 and TRBJ1-3, with D perhaps matching TRBD1 (5 bases). This CDR3 has 14 amino acids. Germline V CDR1 and CDR2: SGHAT, FQNNGV. With 4 bases removed from V and 2 bases from J, the gap between germline ends came to 9 bases. CDR3 residues: CASSSEGTGNTIYF. CDR3 in DNA: TGTGCCAGCAGCTCGGAGGGGACTGGAAACACCATATATTTT.